Listed below are T cell receptor beta chains from one sample, sequenced in a study of blood T cell repertoires in COVID-19. The repertoire was sequenced with immunoSEQ multiplex PCR; TCRdb's copy has only in-frame clones and lacks some. This table has roughly 440,000 clones, 70% to 90% appearing once. Sequencing was done on a sample of peripheral blood. The receptor source for this set is a woman between 50 and 59 years old with COVID-19, enrolled during active disease. Each CDR3 is given with its conserved first and last residue. The order of the fields is CDR3 protein, V gene.

CASSPRQGRYEQYF TRBV7-9
CASSPEPGADTEAFF TRBV6-5
CAWSPLGHQPQHF TRBV30
CASSYDYSGHGPQHF TRBV6-5
CASRRSQAATEAFF TRBV2
CASSPQRGSTANTEAFF TRBV3-1/TRBV3-2
CASGYLHTEAFF TRBV6-5
CASRRRVIRSSYGYTF TRBV28
CASSLGVVRQETQYF TRBV11-2
CASSLKTGYTEAFF TRBV3-1/TRBV3-2
CASSQGPAGINQPQHF TRBV4-1
CASTLGQENREAFF TRBV5-1
CAWSVRRAAGNTIYF TRBV30
CASSNIGTGNEQYF TRBV19
CSVEEGRGQGTTEAFF TRBV29-1
CASSSGPRLEQYF TRBV18
CSVRAGAQYF TRBV29-1
CASSLTASSGNTIYF TRBV5-1
CASSEAEGAYAYEQYF TRBV2
CASYRTGITEAFF TRBV2
CASSGGFKETQYF TRBV3-1/TRBV3-2
CASSLTGTWGNQPQHF TRBV7-2
CASSSTGGLTYEQYF TRBV11-2
CASSPGQGAVIDGYTF TRBV5-1
CASSLVRGYNSPLHF TRBV7-6
CASSPLSGGKTEAFF TRBV18
CAWSVSGAGNF TRBV30
CASSQAGTSRHEQFF TRBV4-1
CASSIDRRGMNTEAFF TRBV19
CASTLQVFPDEQYF TRBV2
CASSPTSGGFHFSYEQYF TRBV7-2
CASSESGRGDEQFF TRBV10-1
CASSRTGFPLYYEQYF TRBV5-1
CASSPVTGRTSYEQYF TRBV18
CATSSLRRGLYEQYF TRBV15
CAWSRSGGRPFF TRBV30
CATSRGAGGVYEQYF TRBV15